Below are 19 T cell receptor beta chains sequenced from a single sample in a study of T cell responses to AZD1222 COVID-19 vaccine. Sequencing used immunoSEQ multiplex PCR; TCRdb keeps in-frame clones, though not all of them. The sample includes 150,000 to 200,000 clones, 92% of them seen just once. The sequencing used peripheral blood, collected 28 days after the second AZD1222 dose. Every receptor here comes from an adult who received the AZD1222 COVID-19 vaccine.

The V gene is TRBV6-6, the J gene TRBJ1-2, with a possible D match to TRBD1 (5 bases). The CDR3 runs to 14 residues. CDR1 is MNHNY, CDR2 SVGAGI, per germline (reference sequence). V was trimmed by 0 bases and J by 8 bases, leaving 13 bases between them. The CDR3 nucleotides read TGTGCCAGCAGTTACTCACCAGGGCGAGGGGGCTACACCTTC. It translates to CASSYSPGRGGYTF.

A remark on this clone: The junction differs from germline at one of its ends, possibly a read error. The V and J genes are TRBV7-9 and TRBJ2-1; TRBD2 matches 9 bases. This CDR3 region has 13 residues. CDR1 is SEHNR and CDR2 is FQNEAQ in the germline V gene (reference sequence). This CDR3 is CASSLAGVHEQFF. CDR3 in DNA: TGTGCCAGCAGTTTAGCGGGGGTTCATGAGCAGTTCTTC.

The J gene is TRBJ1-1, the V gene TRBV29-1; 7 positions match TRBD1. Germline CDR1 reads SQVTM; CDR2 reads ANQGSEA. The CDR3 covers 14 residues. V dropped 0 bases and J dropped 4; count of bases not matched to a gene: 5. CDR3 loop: CSVEEGGAGTEAFF. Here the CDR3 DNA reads TGCAGCGTTGAAGAAGGGGGCGCGGGCACTGAAGCTTTCTTT.

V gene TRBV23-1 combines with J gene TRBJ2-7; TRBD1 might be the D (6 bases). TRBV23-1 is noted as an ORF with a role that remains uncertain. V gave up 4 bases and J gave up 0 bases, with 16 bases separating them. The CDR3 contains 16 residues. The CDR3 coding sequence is TGCGCCAGCAGTCCGAGTGGGACACCTAGCTCCTACGAGCAGTACTTC. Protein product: CASSPSGTPSSYEQYF.

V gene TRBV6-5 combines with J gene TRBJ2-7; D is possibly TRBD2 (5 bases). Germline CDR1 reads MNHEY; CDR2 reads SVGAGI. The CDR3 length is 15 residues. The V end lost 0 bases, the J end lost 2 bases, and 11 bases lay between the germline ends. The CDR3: CASSYSSTGTYEQYF. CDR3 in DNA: TGTGCCAGCAGTTACTCGTCAACGGGGACCTACGAGCAGTACTTC.

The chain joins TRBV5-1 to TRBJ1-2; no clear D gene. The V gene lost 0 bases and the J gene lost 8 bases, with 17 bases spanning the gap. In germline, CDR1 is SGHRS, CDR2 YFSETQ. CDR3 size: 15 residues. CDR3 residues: CASSLVGRDSGGYTF. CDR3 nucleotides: TGCGCCAGCAGCTTGGTCGGGAGGGATTCAGGCGGCTACACCTTC.

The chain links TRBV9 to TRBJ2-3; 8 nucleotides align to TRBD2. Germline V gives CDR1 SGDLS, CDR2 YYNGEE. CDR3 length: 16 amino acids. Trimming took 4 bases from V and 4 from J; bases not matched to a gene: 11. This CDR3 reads CASSFGGAGVPDTQYF. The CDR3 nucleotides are TGTGCCAGCAGCTTCGGGGGGGCCGGAGTCCCAGATACGCAGTATTTT. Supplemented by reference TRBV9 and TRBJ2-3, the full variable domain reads DSGVTQTPKHLITATGQRVTLRCSPRSGDLSVYWYQQSLDQGLQFLIQYYNGEERAKGNILERFSAQQFPDLHSELNLSSLELGDSALYFCASSFGGAGVPDTQYFGPGTRLTVL.

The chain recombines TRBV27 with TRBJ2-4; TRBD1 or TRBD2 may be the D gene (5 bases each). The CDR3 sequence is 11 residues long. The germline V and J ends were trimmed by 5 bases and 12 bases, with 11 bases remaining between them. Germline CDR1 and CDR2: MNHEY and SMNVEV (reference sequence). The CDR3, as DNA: TGTGCCAGCAGTCACCTGGGACGTCAGTACTTC. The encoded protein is CASSHLGRQYF.

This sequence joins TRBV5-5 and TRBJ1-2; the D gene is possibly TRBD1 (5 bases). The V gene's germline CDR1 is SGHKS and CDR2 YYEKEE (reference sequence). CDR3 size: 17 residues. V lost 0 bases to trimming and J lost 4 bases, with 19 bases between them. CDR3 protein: CASSLVDGAALAYGYTF. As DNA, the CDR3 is TGTGCCAGCAGCTTGGTCGATGGGGCGGCGTTGGCCTATGGCTACACCTTC.

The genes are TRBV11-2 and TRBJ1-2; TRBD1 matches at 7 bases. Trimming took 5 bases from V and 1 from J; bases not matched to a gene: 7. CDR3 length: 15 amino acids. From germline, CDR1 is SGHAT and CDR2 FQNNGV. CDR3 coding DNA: TGTGCCAGCAGCCCAATACAGGGGAGTAACTATGGCTACACCTTC. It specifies CASSPIQGSNYGYTF. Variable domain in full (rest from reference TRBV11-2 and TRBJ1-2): EAGVAQSPRYKIIEKRQSVAFWCNPISGHATLYWYQQILGQGPKLLIQFQNNGVVDDSQLPKDRFSAERLKGVDSTLKIQPAKLEDSAVYLCASSPIQGSNYGYTFGSGTRLTVV.

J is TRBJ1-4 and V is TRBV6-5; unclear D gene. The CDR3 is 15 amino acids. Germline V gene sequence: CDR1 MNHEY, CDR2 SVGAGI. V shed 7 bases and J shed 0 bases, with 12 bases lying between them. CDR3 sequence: CASKWEAATNEKLFF. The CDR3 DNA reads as TGTGCCAGCAAATGGGAGGCAGCAACTAATGAAAAACTGTTTTTT.

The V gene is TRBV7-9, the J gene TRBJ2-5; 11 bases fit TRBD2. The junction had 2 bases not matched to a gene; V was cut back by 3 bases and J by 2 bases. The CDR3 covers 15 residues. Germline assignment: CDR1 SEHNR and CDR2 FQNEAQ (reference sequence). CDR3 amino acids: CASSFRLAGQETQYF. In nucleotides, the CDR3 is TGTGCCAGCAGCTTCCGACTAGCGGGGCAAGAGACCCAGTACTTC.

CDR3 region: CASSGGTSSRNEQFF. As DNA, the CDR3 is TGTGCCAGCAGTGGTGGGACTAGCTCTCGGAATGAGCAGTTCTTC. V and J are TRBV2 and TRBJ2-1; 9 positions agree with TRBD2. Unmatched junction bases numbered 8, after V lost 4 bases and J lost 7 bases. This CDR3 spans 15 amino acids. The V gene's germline CDR1 is SNHLY and CDR2 FYNNEI.

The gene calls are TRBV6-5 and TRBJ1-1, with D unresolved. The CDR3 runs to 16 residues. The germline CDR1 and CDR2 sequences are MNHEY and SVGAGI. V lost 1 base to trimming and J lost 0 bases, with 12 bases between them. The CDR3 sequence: CASSYWGRGMNTEAFF. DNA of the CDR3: TGTGCCAGCAGTTACTGGGGAAGAGGGATGAACACTGAAGCTTTCTTT.

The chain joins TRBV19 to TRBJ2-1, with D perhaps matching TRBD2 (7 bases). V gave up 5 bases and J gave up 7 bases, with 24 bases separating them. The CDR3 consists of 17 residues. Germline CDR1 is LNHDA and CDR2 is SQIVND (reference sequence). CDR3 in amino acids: CASSGPLRGARENEQFF. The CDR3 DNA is TGTGCCAGTAGTGGCCCCCTACGGGGGGCGCGTGAGAATGAGCAGTTCTTC.

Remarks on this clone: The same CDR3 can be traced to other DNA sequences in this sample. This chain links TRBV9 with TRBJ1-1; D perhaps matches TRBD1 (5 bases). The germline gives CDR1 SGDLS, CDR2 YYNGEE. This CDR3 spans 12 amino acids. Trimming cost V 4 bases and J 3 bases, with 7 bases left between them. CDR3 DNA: TGTGCCAGCAGCCAGGGCGACACTGAAGCTTTCTTT. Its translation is CASSQGDTEAFF.

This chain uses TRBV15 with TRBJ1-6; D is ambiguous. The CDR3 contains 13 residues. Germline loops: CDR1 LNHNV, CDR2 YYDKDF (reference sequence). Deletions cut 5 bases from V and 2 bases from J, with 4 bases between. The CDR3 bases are TGTGCCACCAGCGACACCTATAATTCACCCCTCCACTTT. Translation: CATSDTYNSPLHF.

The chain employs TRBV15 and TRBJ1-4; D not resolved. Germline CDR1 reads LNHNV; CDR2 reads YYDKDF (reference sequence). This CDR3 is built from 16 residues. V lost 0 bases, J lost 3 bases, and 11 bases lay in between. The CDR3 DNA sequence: TGTGCCACCAGCAGAGATCAGTGGGTTTCTAATGAAAAACTGTTTTTT. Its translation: CATSRDQWVSNEKLFF.

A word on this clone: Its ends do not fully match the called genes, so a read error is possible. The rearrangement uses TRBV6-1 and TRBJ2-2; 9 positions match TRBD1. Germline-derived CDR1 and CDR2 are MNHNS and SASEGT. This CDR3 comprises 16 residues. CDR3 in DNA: TGTGCCAGCAGCGAAGACAGGGGGGCGGACACCGGGGAGCTGTTTTTT. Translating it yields CASSEDRGADTGELFF.